The next 21 T cell receptor beta chains were all read from a single sample in a study of shared clonotypes between healthy human individuals. Assay used: immunoSEQ multiplex PCR; TCRdb lists only in-frame clones, some missing. Here the sample spans approximately 1.5 million clones, around 98% being singletons. Source material: naive CD4+ T cells sorted from blood. The sample's subset: CD45RA+ positively selected. The receptors here all came from a man aged 30-40 years in good health.

DNA of the CDR3: TGTGCCAGCAGCTTAACTCCTACCTACGAGCAGTACTTC. It specifies CASSLTPTYEQYF. The J gene is TRBJ2-7, the V gene TRBV7-9; D remains ambiguous. CDR3 length: 13 residues. The V gene lost 2 bases and the J gene lost 2 bases, with 7 bases spanning the gap. The germline CDR1 and CDR2 sequences are SEHNR and FQNEAQ (reference sequence). Using reference TRBV7-9 and TRBJ2-7 for the parts outside the CDR3, the full variable domain is DTGVSQNPRHKITKRGQNVTFRCDPISEHNRLYWYRQTLGQGPEFLTYFQNEAQLEKSRLLSDRFSAERPKGSFSTLEIQRTEQGDSAMYLCASSLTPTYEQYFGPGTRLTVT.

The rearrangement joins TRBV9 to TRBJ2-3; no definite D call. Germline V gene sequence: CDR1 SGDLS, CDR2 YYNGEE. This CDR3 contains 13 residues. Between the trimmed V and J ends, which lost 0 bases and 4 bases, there was a span of 6 bases. CDR3 DNA sequence: TGTGCCAGCAGCGTAGAACCCGCAGATACGCAGTATTTT. This translates into CASSVEPADTQYF.

In regard to this clone: The sample holds other DNA sequences that translate to the same CDR3. This chain links TRBV9 with TRBJ2-2; maybe TRBD2 (5 bases). Germline assignment: CDR1 SGDLS and CDR2 YYNGEE. The CDR3 covers 14 residues. With 0 bases removed from V and 6 bases from J, the gap between germline ends came to 9 bases. CDR3 loop: CASSVATGAGELFF. The CDR3, as DNA: TGTGCCAGCAGCGTAGCTACCGGGGCCGGGGAGCTGTTTTTT.

This clone was seen a single time. The same CDR3 arises from other DNA sequences in this sample as well. The J gene is TRBJ2-7, the V gene TRBV28; D is unresolved. V was trimmed by 6 bases and J by 2 bases, leaving 11 bases between them. Germline lookup yields CDR1 MDHEN and CDR2 SYDVKM. The CDR3 covers 13 residues. The CDR3 sequence: CASSLSPPYEQYF. CDR3 coding DNA: TGTGCCAGCAGCCTTAGTCCCCCCTACGAGCAGTACTTC.

The chain carries TRBV5-1 and TRBJ1-1; D gene ambiguous. The V gene lost 1 base and the J gene lost 4 bases, with 14 bases spanning the gap. CDR1 and CDR2 (germline): SGHRS, YFSETQ. This CDR3 spans 15 amino acids. The CDR3: CASSLSSGVGTEAFF. The CDR3 DNA follows: TGCGCCAGCAGCTTGAGTTCCGGGGTAGGCACTGAAGCTTTCTTT.

This sequence joins TRBV27 and TRBJ2-3, with 8 nucleotides matching TRBD2. V gave up 8 bases and J gave up 4 bases; unmatched junction bases: 11. In germline, CDR1 is MNHEY, CDR2 SMNVEV (reference sequence). The CDR3 spans 15 residues. DNA for the CDR3: TGTGCCAGCTCCCCGACCGGGAGGGTCGCAGATACGCAGTATTTT. Amino acid sequence: CASSPTGRVADTQYF.

V is TRBV5-1 and J is TRBJ2-1, with D perhaps being TRBD1 or TRBD2 (5 bases each). V dropped 0 bases and J dropped 10 bases, with 17 bases sitting between them. The germline CDR1 and CDR2 sequences are SGHRS and YFSETQ. The CDR3 contains 15 residues. The CDR3 DNA reads TGCGCCAGCAGCTTGGCGGTGGGGACCAACCGAGAGCAGTTCTTC. Protein: CASSLAVGTNREQFF.

This chain uses TRBV18 with TRBJ2-2, with D unresolved. Germline assignment: CDR1 KGHSH and CDR2 LQKENI. The CDR3 totals 15 residues. The V and J ends lost 3 bases and 1 base respectively, with 9 bases between them. CDR3 sequence (DNA): TGTGCCAGCTCACCGAGTTGGGGGAACACCGGGGAGCTGTTTTTT. Protein sequence: CASSPSWGNTGELFF. Supplemented by reference TRBV18 and TRBJ2-2, the full variable domain reads NAGVMQNPRHLVRRRGQEARLRCSPMKGHSHVYWYRQLPEEGLKFMVYLQKENIIDESGMPKERFSAEFPKEGPSILRIQQVVRGDSAAYFCASSPSWGNTGELFFGEGSRLTVL.

In this sample, this clone turned up once. V gene TRBV6-1 combines with J gene TRBJ2-2; 11 bases map to TRBD1. The CDR3 length is 15 residues. V trimming: 7 bases; J trimming: 5 bases; junction bases outside the gene matches: 6. Germline CDR1 is MNHNS and CDR2 is SASEGT. CDR3 nucleotides: TGTGCCAGCATGCCGGGACAGGGGGTTACCGGGGAGCTGTTTTTT. Translating gives CASMPGQGVTGELFF.

The chain links TRBV5-8 to TRBJ2-7; D is undetermined. V lost 4 bases to trimming and J lost 3 bases, with 8 bases between them. The germline V gene encodes CDR1 SGHTS and CDR2 YDEGEE. The CDR3 runs to 12 residues. The CDR3 nucleotides read TGTGCCAGCAGCCCCCCCTTCTACGAGCAGTACTTC. Translation gives CASSPPFYEQYF.

The chain employs TRBV15 and TRBJ1-1; D perhaps matches TRBD1 (6 bases). The CDR3 sequence is 14 residues long. CDR1 LNHNV and CDR2 YYDKDF come from the germline V gene (reference sequence). V dropped 3 bases and J dropped 4 bases, with 12 bases sitting between them. The CDR3, as DNA: TGTGCCACCAGCAGGGGGGGGCCAGGCACTGAAGCTTTCTTT. Its translation is CATSRGGPGTEAFF.

The rearrangement joins TRBV29-1 to TRBJ1-2; weak D call: TRBD1 (6 bases). V lost 3 bases to trimming and J lost 8 bases, with 7 bases between them. Germline CDR1 SQVTM, CDR2 ANQGSEA. The CDR3 consists of 10 residues. The CDR3 here is CSVDRGGYTF. CDR3 in DNA: TGCAGCGTTGATAGGGGGGGCTACACCTTC.

The chain has TRBV30 and TRBJ2-7; 8 bases match TRBD2. V lost 2 bases, J lost 3 bases, and 9 bases stayed unmatched. CDR1 and CDR2 from the germline V gene are GTSNPN and SVGIG (reference sequence). The CDR3 length is 15 residues. CDR3 in DNA: TGTGCCTGGAGTCGAGACAGCGGGAGTGGCTACGAGCAGTACTTC. It specifies CAWSRDSGSGYEQYF. Complete variable domain (other parts from reference TRBV30 and TRBJ2-7): SQTIHQWPATLVQPVGSPLSLECTVEGTSNPNLYWYRQAAGRGLQLLFYSVGIGQISSEVPQNLSASRPQDRQFILSSKKLLLSDSGFYLCAWSRDSGSGYEQYFGPGTRLTVT.

The V gene is TRBV19, the J gene TRBJ2-7; D could derive from TRBD1 or TRBD2 (5 bases each). This CDR3 is 14 amino acids long. The V gene lost 4 bases and the J gene lost 4 bases, with 14 bases spanning the gap. Looked up from germline, CDR1 is LNHDA and CDR2 is SQIVND (reference sequence). For the CDR3, the DNA is TGTGCCAGTAGTACCCGGGACGGAGGATACGAGCAGTACTTC. Translating it yields CASSTRDGGYEQYF. Supplemented by reference TRBV19 and TRBJ2-7, the full variable domain reads DGGITQSPKYLFRKEGQNVTLSCEQNLNHDAMYWYRQDPGQGLRLIYYSQIVNDFQKGDIAEGYSVSREKKESFPLTVTSAQKNPTAFYLCASSTRDGGYEQYFGPGTRLTVT.

The chain employs TRBV9 and TRBJ2-2; no reliable D call. This CDR3 is built from 15 residues. V was shortened by 4 bases and J by 4 bases, with 14 bases between the two germline ends. Germline CDR1 and CDR2: SGDLS and YYNGEE. This chain's CDR3 is CASSSETLFTGELFF. DNA of the CDR3: TGTGCCAGCAGCTCCGAGACCTTGTTCACCGGGGAGCTGTTTTTT.

The gene calls are TRBV25-1 and TRBJ2-7; 10 bases are shared with TRBD2. Germline trimming cut 2 bases from V and 3 bases from J; bases unmatched to any gene: 1. This CDR3 contains 14 residues. In germline, CDR1 is MGHDK, CDR2 SYGVNS. The DNA of the CDR3 is TGTGCCAGCAGTGAACTAGCGGGAGACTACGAGCAGTACTTC. Amino acid sequence: CASSELAGDYEQYF.

V gene TRBV9 combines with J gene TRBJ2-3; TRBD1 agrees at 8 bases. The germline V gene has CDR1 SGDLS and CDR2 YYNGEE. This CDR3 is 14 amino acids long. The trim removed 3 bases at V and 6 bases at J, leaving 6 bases unmatched. The DNA for the CDR3 is TGTGCCAGCAGCGGAGGACAGGGCGTCGATACGCAGTATTTT. Its protein product is CASSGGQGVDTQYF.

This sequence joins TRBV11-2 and TRBJ2-1; 13 bases map to TRBD2. V gave up 3 bases and J gave up 8 bases; unmatched junction bases: 7. The germline V gene encodes CDR1 SGHAT and CDR2 FQNNGV. The CDR3 sequence is 16 residues long. The CDR3 protein is CASSFRTSGSSYEQFF. Written as DNA, the CDR3 is TGTGCCAGCAGCTTTCGGACTAGCGGGAGTAGCTATGAGCAGTTCTTC.

The count of this clone is one. The rearrangement uses TRBV4-3 and TRBJ2-3; D is uncertain. The germline V and J ends were trimmed by 0 bases and 2 bases, with 9 bases remaining between them. The germline V gene has CDR1 LGHNA and CDR2 YSLEER. The CDR3 runs to 15 residues. This CDR3 reads CASSQDFGDTDTQYF. DNA of the CDR3: TGCGCCAGCAGCCAAGATTTCGGCGACACAGATACGCAGTATTTT.

The chain uses TRBV5-4 and TRBJ2-3; unclear D gene. Trimming left V 4 bases short and J 1 base short, with 10 bases between. Germline V gives CDR1 SGHNT, CDR2 YYREEE (reference sequence). The CDR3 is 14 amino acids. CDR3 loop: CASSPFSGTDTQYF. DNA of the CDR3: TGTGCCAGCAGCCCTTTCAGCGGCACAGATACGCAGTATTTT. Complete variable domain (other parts from reference TRBV5-4 and TRBJ2-3): ETGVTQSPTHLIKTRGQQVTLRCSSQSGHNTVSWYQQALGQGPQFIFQYYREEENGRGNFPPRFSGLQFPNYSSELNVNALELDDSALYLCASSPFSGTDTQYFGPGTRLTVL.

The chain uses TRBV7-9 and TRBJ2-7, with 7 nucleotides matching TRBD2. Looked up from germline, CDR1 is SEHNR and CDR2 is FQNEAQ (reference sequence). Germline trimming cut 5 bases from V and 4 bases from J; bases unmatched to any gene: 11. This CDR3 spans 15 amino acids. The CDR3 nucleotides read TGTGCCAGCAGCAAGAGCCCTAGCGGAGAATACGAGCAGTACTTC. It specifies CASSKSPSGEYEQYF.